The clone carrying this T cell receptor beta chain appeared many times. Its antigen is unknown. This sample is part of a study of T-cell reconstitution after alpha-beta-depleted transplantation in children. This sample's TCRbeta library carried unique molecular identifier barcodes. From the PCR reads, TCRdb called clonotypes with MiXCR, one entry per CDR3 protein. The repertoire holds fewer than 350,000 distinct CDR3 sequences, approximately 7.3% seen once, with approximately 9% in the top ten. Study conclusions and caveats: Surviving recipient T cells and thymic progenitors produced the high day-60 TCRbeta diversity seen in some patients. Once a year had passed after transplant, T-cell counts and diversity came mostly from newly produced T cells.

Germline CDR1 reads MNHEY; CDR2 reads SVGAGI. The length of the CDR3 is 14 residues. V gave up 4 bases and J gave up 2 bases, with 8 bases separating them. The chain is built from TRBV6-5 and TRBJ2-2, with D tentatively TRBD2 (6 bases). The clonotype comes from a female patient aged 2-9 years who had a stem cell transplant for Fanconi anemia, so the T cells may come from the graft donor. Source: peripheral blood, taken 360 days after TCRalphabeta/CD19-depleted stem cell transplant. Here the CDR3 DNA reads TGTGCCAGCAGTTGGGACTTTAACACCGGGGAGCTGTTTTTT. Its translation is CASSWDFNTGELFF.